These 10 T cell receptor beta chains share one sample of origin, sequenced in a study of cytomegalovirus exposure and HLA in healthy donors. The PCR employed 60 Vbeta primers together with 13 Jbeta primers. Here immunoSEQ multiplex PCR was the method, and the copy in TCRdb shows in-frame clones only, minus some. This table has about 120,000 clones, approximately 70% appearing once. What was sequenced was PBMCs. The receptors stem from a woman in her 30s in good health and CMV-seronegative.

V and J are TRBV29-1 and TRBJ1-1; 8 nucleotides agree with TRBD1. V dropped 5 bases and J dropped 4; count of bases not matched to a gene: 3. Germline V CDR1 and CDR2: SQVTM, ANQGSEA. The CDR3 has 12 residues. CDR3 protein: CSVRDRGTEAFF. In nucleotides, the CDR3 is TGCAGCGTTCGAGACAGGGGCACTGAAGCTTTCTTT.

The rearrangement links TRBV29-1 to TRBJ2-1; TRBD1 might be the D (5 bases). The CDR3 contains 12 residues. V lost 4 bases to trimming and J lost 8 bases, with 12 bases between them. Germline-derived CDR1 and CDR2 are SQVTM and ANQGSEA. This CDR3 reads CSVVSGADEQFF. The CDR3 coding sequence is TGCAGCGTTGTTTCTGGGGCGGATGAGCAGTTCTTC.

The CDR3 nucleotides are TGTGCCAGCAGCTTACAGGGTCAGGGTACTCAGCCCCAGCATTTT. This codes for CASSLQGQGTQPQHF. The chain carries TRBV7-8 and TRBJ1-5; TRBD1 is a possible D gene (5 bases). Per the germline V gene, CDR1 is SGHVS and CDR2 is FQNEAQ. CDR3 size: 15 residues. The V and J ends lost 2 bases and 6 bases respectively, with 14 bases between them. The entire variable domain, with the rest obtained from reference TRBV7-8 and TRBJ1-5, is as follows: GAGVSQSPRYKVAKRGQDVALRCDPISGHVSLFWYQQALGQGPEFLTYFQNEAQLDKSGLPSDRFFAERPEGSVSTLKIQRTQQEDSAVYLCASSLQGQGTQPQHFGDGTRLSIL.

V usage is TRBV7-3 and J usage is TRBJ1-1; possible D gene TRBD1, 5 bases. The CDR3 consists of 17 residues. Germline V gene data show CDR1 as SGHTA and CDR2 as FQGTGA. V shed 5 bases and J shed 1 base, with 20 bases lying between them. CDR3 amino acids: CASSQPKPQGRNTEAFF. In nucleotides, the CDR3 is TGTGCCAGCAGCCAACCGAAGCCCCAGGGTCGGAACACTGAAGCTTTCTTT.

This clone was observed a handful of times. The chain is built from TRBV6-1 and TRBJ1-1; D is undetermined. Germline CDR1 and CDR2: MNHNS and SASEGT. Trimming left V 6 bases short and J 0 bases short, with 11 bases between. CDR3 length equals 14 residues. In DNA, the CDR3 is TGTGCCAGCAGCCCGATCGCGATGAACACTGAAGCTTTCTTT. Encoded protein: CASSPIAMNTEAFF.

Concerning this clone itself: Other DNA sequences in the same sample also yield this CDR3. V gene TRBV20-1 combines with J gene TRBJ1-1, with D unclear. V lost 6 bases and J 1 base, leaving 6 bases between the germline ends. CDR1 and CDR2 from the germline V gene are DFQATT and SNEGSKA (reference sequence). This CDR3 contains 11 residues. For the CDR3, the DNA is TGCAGTGCGCGGGGGAACACTGAAGCTTTCTTT. Protein: CSARGNTEAFF.

As DNA, the CDR3 is TGCGCCAGCAGCTTGGGCGGGACAGACTATGGCTACACCTTC. Amino acid sequence: CASSLGGTDYGYTF. The V call is TRBV5-1, the J call TRBJ1-2, with 7 bases aligning to TRBD1. Losses at the gene ends were 0 bases for V and 3 bases for J; bases not matched to a gene: 2. CDR3 length: 14 residues. Germline CDR1 SGHRS, CDR2 YFSETQ.

J is TRBJ1-2 and V is TRBV2, with D hard to call. V was trimmed by 2 bases and J by 8 bases, leaving 18 bases between them. CDR1 and CDR2 from the germline V gene are SNHLY and FYNNEI. The CDR3 is made up of 15 amino acids. The CDR3 nucleotides read TGTGCCAGCAGTGAATTTCCAAGCGGTTCCCGGGGCTACACCTTC. The encoded protein is CASSEFPSGSRGYTF. Looking up the rest from reference TRBV2 and TRBJ1-2 gives the full variable domain: EPEVTQTPSHQVTQMGQEVILRCVPISNHLYFYWYRQILGQKVEFLVSFYNNEISEKSEIFDDQFSVERPDGSNFTLKIRSTKLEDSAMYFCASSEFPSGSRGYTFGSGTRLTVV.

This clone came up a few times. The chain links TRBV5-1 to TRBJ1-1; D remains unclear. The V end lost 0 bases, the J end lost 1 base, and 19 bases lay between the germline ends. The CDR3 is made up of 18 amino acids. CDR1 and CDR2 from the germline V gene are SGHRS and YFSETQ. Here the CDR3 reads CASSLVSVHSPWNTEAFF. The CDR3 nucleotides are TGCGCCAGCAGCTTGGTGTCGGTCCATTCTCCCTGGAACACTGAAGCTTTCTTT.

This chain links TRBV6-6 with TRBJ2-7, with D perhaps TRBD2 (5 bases). V was cut by 8 bases and J by 0 bases, with 14 bases left in between. Germline V CDR1 and CDR2: MNHNY, SVGAGI (reference sequence). This CDR3 is built from 14 residues. The chain's CDR3 is CASLDPGSSYEQYF. CDR3 DNA: TGTGCCAGCCTTGATCCGGGGAGCTCCTACGAGCAGTACTTC.